These 18 T cell receptor beta chains share one sample of origin, sequenced in a study of T-cell reconstitution after alpha-beta-depleted transplantation in children (dated by TCRdb to 2016 to 2017). Read against the paper, the sample's treatment or condition label means: allogeneic hematopoietic cell transplantation with graft depleted of TCRalphabeta T cells and CD19 B cells. Libraries were prepared through PCR. The sequencer listed for this sample is Illumina HiSeq 2500. Molecular barcoding was employed in the preparation of TCR libraries, with unique molecular identifiers being used to normalize TCRbeta repertoire quantification. Clones were called with MiXCR by TCRdb after fastp trimmed the public reads at Q25, and only in-frame beta chains were retained. Entries are consolidated by CDR3 protein sequence, retaining the most common genes and DNA. The sample table shows about 27,000 distinct CDR3 sequences, and roughly 6% are seen once. Roughly 7% of the sample is in the top ten clones.

Sequencing was performed on PBMCs, mostly from graft donor cells, taken 180 days after TCRalphabeta/CD19-depleted stem cell transplant. The receptors here all came from a male patient younger than 18 who had a stem cell transplant for acute myeloid leukemia, so the T cells may come from the graft donor.

This clonotype was recorded at least ten times. The CDR3 DNA sequence: TGTGCCAGCAGTCCAGGACAGGAACCTAGCAATCAGCCCCAGCATTTT. Encoded protein: CASSPGQEPSNQPQHF. The gene calls are TRBV7-9 and TRBJ1-5; 7 bases agree with TRBD1. Germline V lookup: CDR1 SEHNR, CDR2 FQNEAQ (reference sequence). This CDR3 has 16 amino acids. Trimming took 6 bases from V and 0 from J; bases not matched to a gene: 8.

Many counts were recorded for this clonotype. The chain joins TRBV12-3 or TRBV12-4 to TRBJ1-3, with D unclear. The CDR3 has 14 residues. V was cut by 3 bases and J by 4 bases, with 10 bases left in between. CDR3 residues: CASSFSFPGNTIYF. The CDR3 bases are TGTGCCAGCAGTTTCAGCTTTCCCGGAAACACCATATATTTT.

This clonotype was detected many times. This chain links TRBV7-2 with TRBJ2-4, with D perhaps given as TRBD1 or TRBD2 (5 bases each). Deletions cut 1 base from V and 9 bases from J, with 13 bases between. CDR3 length: 14 residues. Germline V gene data show CDR1 as SGHTA and CDR2 as FQGNSA. In DNA, the CDR3 is TGTGCCAGCAGCTTAGGGGCGGTTGGGGGCATTCAGTACTTC. Translation: CASSLGAVGGIQYF.

This clonotype was detected ten times or more. The chain has TRBV5-1 and TRBJ1-5; 9 nucleotides agree with TRBD1. Germline CDR1 SGHRS, CDR2 YFSETQ. The V gene end was trimmed by 3 bases and the J gene end by 3 bases; junction bases not matched to a gene: 4. The CDR3 is 15 amino acids. CDR3 loop: CASSYRDRDNQPQHF. The CDR3 DNA follows: TGCGCCAGCAGCTACCGGGACAGGGACAATCAGCCCCAGCATTTT.

This clonotype was recorded at least ten times. This chain connects TRBV11-2 to TRBJ2-3; D not certain. The germline gives CDR1 SGHAT, CDR2 FQNNGV. The CDR3 is made up of 17 amino acids. Deletions cut 2 bases from V and 5 bases from J, with 20 bases between. This CDR3 reads CASSLNVAVYAGDTQYF. The CDR3 DNA sequence: TGTGCCAGCAGCTTAAATGTAGCCGTCTACGCAGGAGATACGCAGTATTTT.

The J gene is TRBJ2-4, the V gene TRBV21-1. TRBV21-1 is assigned pseudogene status. There are 15 residues in the CDR3. The CDR3 reads CASSMELYLKNIQYF. In DNA, the CDR3 is TGTGCCAGCAGCATGGAGTTATATCTCAAAAACATTCAGTACTTC.

In this sample, this clonotype turned up many times. At one end, the junction sequence differs from germline, possibly due to a read error. The gene calls are TRBV6-2 or TRBV6-3 and TRBJ2-7, with TRBD2 matching 13 bases. The CDR3 contains 15 residues. In germline, CDR1 is MNHEY, CDR2 SVGEGT. The CDR3 DNA reads TGTGCCAGCACCGCCCCCGGGACTAGCGGGAACGATCAGTACTTC. As protein: CASTAPGTSGNDQYF.

This clonotype was counted many times. V and J are TRBV27 and TRBJ1-4; D possibly corresponds to TRBD1 (5 bases). The CDR3 runs 15 residues. The V gene's germline CDR1 is MNHEY and CDR2 SMNVEV (reference sequence). Trimming removed 5 bases at V and 8 bases at J, with 18 bases between. CDR3 sequence: CASSQRAIRGEKLFF. The CDR3 DNA reads as TGTGCCAGCAGTCAAAGGGCTATTCGGGGGGAAAAACTGTTTTTT.

This clonotype has a count of ten or more. V gene TRBV6-2 or TRBV6-3 combines with J gene TRBJ2-2; 7 nucleotides line up with TRBD1. V shed 2 bases, J shed 0 bases, and the junction held 0 bases outside the gene matches. The CDR3 is 15 amino acids. Per germline, CDR1 MNHEY and CDR2 SVGEGT. The CDR3, as DNA: TGTGCCAGCAGTTACGGGACAGCGAACACCGGGGAGCTGTTTTTT. Residues: CASSYGTANTGELFF.

This clonotype has a count of ten or more. This rearrangement joins TRBV7-3 to TRBJ2-5; 8 bases line up with TRBD2. V was pared by 2 bases and J by 0 bases, with 2 bases of the junction left unmatched. CDR3 size: 15 residues. The germline CDR1 and CDR2 sequences are SGHTA and FQGTGA. CDR3 sequence (DNA): TGTGCCAGCAGCTTATCTAGCGGGTACCAAGAGACCCAGTACTTC. Translated: CASSLSSGYQETQYF.

This clonotype was seen repeatedly, ten times or more. J is TRBJ1-6 and V is TRBV6-1, with a tentative D call TRBD1 (6 bases). V was clipped by 10 bases and J by 7 bases, with 20 bases between them. The germline CDR1 and CDR2 sequences are MNHNS and SASEGT. This CDR3 region has 15 residues. The CDR3 protein is CATQGSPSLNSPLHF. The CDR3 coding sequence is TGTGCCACCCAGGGGTCTCCCAGTCTCAATTCACCCCTCCACTTT.

This clonotype was seen repeatedly, ten times or more. The chain is built from TRBV7-8 and TRBJ1-3; no firm D call. Between the trimmed V and J ends, which lost 6 bases and 0 bases, there was a span of 15 bases. Germline lookup yields CDR1 SGHVS and CDR2 FQNEAQ. The CDR3 length is 16 residues. The CDR3 sequence is CASSPIPLSSGNTIYF. CDR3 DNA sequence: TGTGCCAGCAGTCCTATCCCCCTGAGCTCTGGAAACACCATATATTTT.

In the case of this clonotype: Its ends do not fully match the called genes, so a read error is possible. This chain connects TRBV10-3 to TRBJ2-1, with 7 bases aligning to TRBD2. Germline V lookup: CDR1 ENHRY, CDR2 SYGVKD. The CDR3 extends over 13 amino acids. Here the CDR3 reads CDISGGSRNEQFF. The CDR3 DNA reads as TGTGACATCAGTGGCGGGAGTCGCAATGAGCAGTTCTTC.

This chain connects TRBV28 to TRBJ2-2; TRBD1 matches at 10 bases. The CDR3 runs 15 residues. With V trimmed by 8 bases and J by 6 bases, 9 bases remained unmatched. The V gene's germline CDR1 is MDHEN and CDR2 SYDVKM. CDR3 loop: CASGPGTGVPGELFF. As DNA, the CDR3 is TGTGCCAGCGGCCCCGGGACAGGGGTCCCCGGGGAGCTGTTTTTT.

The sample holds many counts of this clonotype. This chain connects TRBV7-8 to TRBJ1-2, with D possibly being TRBD1 (5 bases). The CDR3 consists of 16 residues. Germline CDR1 reads SGHVS; CDR2 reads FQNEAQ. Trimming shortened V by 0 bases and J by 6 bases, and 17 bases separated the two germline ends. The CDR3: CASSLAAGQGLHGYTF. CDR3 sequence (DNA): TGTGCCAGCAGCTTAGCCGCCGGGCAGGGCTTGCATGGCTACACCTTC. The full variable domain, rest sourced from reference TRBV7-8 and TRBJ1-2, is GAGVSQSPRYKVAKRGQDVALRCDPISGHVSLFWYQQALGQGPEFLTYFQNEAQLDKSGLPSDRFFAERPEGSVSTLKIQRTQQEDSAVYLCASSLAAGQGLHGYTFGSGTRLTVV.

Ten or more counts support this clonotype. The rearrangement joins TRBV7-2 to TRBJ2-5; the match to TRBD2 covers 8 bases. CDR3 length: 14 amino acids. Germline loops: CDR1 SGHTA, CDR2 FQGNSA. With 5 bases clipped from V and 5 bases from J, the junction kept 7 bases outside the gene matches. CDR3 nucleotides: TGTGCCAGCAGCAAGTCCGGGGGGGGGGAGACCCAGTACTTC. Translating gives CASSKSGGGETQYF.

In its sample, this clonotype was seen many times. V and J are TRBV2 and TRBJ2-1; 13 positions match TRBD2. Germline V gene lookup returns CDR1 SNHLY and CDR2 FYNNEI. This CDR3 is built from 14 residues. Trimming took 7 bases from V and 6 from J; bases not matched to a gene: 3. The CDR3 DNA follows: TGTGCCAGCACCACTAGCGGGAGGGTCAATGAGCAGTTCTTC. Its protein is CASTTSGRVNEQFF.

This clonotype has ten or more counts. The rearrangement uses TRBV20-1 and TRBJ1-1; D gene unclear. Per germline, CDR1 DFQATT and CDR2 SNEGSKA (reference sequence). The CDR3 consists of 13 residues. V gave up 3 bases and J gave up 4 bases, with 12 bases separating them. CDR3 coding DNA: TGCAGTGCTAGCGACGGGGTGGGCACTGAAGCTTTCTTT. It translates to CSASDGVGTEAFF.